The following is a T cell receptor beta chain sequence with its context. This record belongs to a study of control samples from healthy donors and cancer patients. Measured with immunoSEQ multiplex PCR; TCRdb has only the in-frame clones, and not every one. The table shows 150,000 to 200,000 clones, with 90% occurring only once. This clonotype was sampled from a woman aged 45-59 years in good health. Specimen: blood.

This CDR3 is CASSQEGRESDTQYF. The CDR3 bases are TGCGCCAGCAGCCAAGAAGGTAGGGAATCCGATACGCAGTATTTT. This chain joins TRBV4-3 and TRBJ2-3; D not certain. This CDR3 comprises 15 residues. Germline CDR1 and CDR2: LGHNA and YSLEER. V lost 0 bases and J lost 6, with 13 bases in between.